The rows below give T cell receptor beta chains drawn from one sample of a study of a mutant IDH1 vaccine in newly diagnosed glioma. The antigens for these receptors are not known. The repertoire was sequenced with immunoSEQ multiplex PCR; TCRdb's copy has only in-frame clones and lacks some. The sample includes 31,000 or so clones, around 80% of them seen just once. Specimen: PBMCs, collected from a glioma patient whose treatment included an IDH1 peptide vaccine. The receptors were sampled from a woman aged 35 to 49 with glioma. Both conserved end residues are part of each CDR3. The D gene is left open where the match is weak. The size field is filled for only some rows; it gives once, few, many or a size class.

V: TRBV6-5
D: TRBD1
size: -
J: TRBJ1-1
CDR3: CASREDGDRNTEAFF
DNA: TGTGCCAGCAGGGAGGACGGGGACAGAAACACTGAAGCTTTCTTT

V: TRBV12-5
D: -
size: large
J: TRBJ2-1
CDR3: CASASGGSNEQFF
DNA: TGTGCTAGCGCCTCCGGTGGGAGCAATGAGCAGTTCTTC

V: TRBV25-1
D: -
size: -
J: TRBJ1-4
CDR3: CASSEPPQRGVSEKLFF
DNA: TGTGCCAGCAGTGAACCCCCTCAGAGGGGCGTTAGTGAAAAACTGTTTTTT

V: TRBV11-2
D: -
size: few
J: TRBJ1-2
CDR3: CASSRDTPYGYTF
DNA: TGTGCCAGCAGCCGGGACACCCCCTATGGCTACACCTTC

V: TRBV7-9
D: -
size: -
J: TRBJ2-7
CDR3: CASSFSTQDLEQYF
DNA: TGTGCCAGCAGCTTTTCGACCCAGGATCTCGAGCAGTACTTC

V: TRBV25-1
D: -
size: -
J: TRBJ1-2
CDR3: CASSHGGYGYTF
DNA: TGTGCCAGCTCCCATGGCGGCTATGGCTACACCTTC

V: TRBV27
D: -
size: once
J: TRBJ2-7
CDR3: CASGLLSTATYEQYF
DNA: TGTGCCAGCGGCTTATTATCGACAGCCACCTACGAGCAGTACTTC

V: TRBV5-3
D: -
size: once
J: TRBJ1-5
CDR3: CARARTRSCYQPQHF
DNA: TGTGCCAGGGCCAGGACAAGATCGTGCTATCAGCCCCAGCATTTT

V: TRBV9
D: -
size: -
J: TRBJ1-3
CDR3: CASSVHRLEDTIYF
DNA: TGTGCCAGCAGCGTACACAGGCTGGAAGACACCATATATTTT

V: TRBV5-6
D: TRBD1
size: -
J: TRBJ1-6
CDR3: CASSFRTGDYNSPLHF
DNA: TGTGCCAGCAGCTTTCGGACAGGAGATTATAATTCACCCCTCCACTTT

V: TRBV7-3
D: -
size: -
J: TRBJ1-2
CDR3: CASSLDGTGYTF
DNA: TGTGCCAGCAGCTTAGACGGGACCGGCTACACCTTC

V: TRBV4-1
D: -
size: -
J: TRBJ1-2
CDR3: CASSQRGAYGYTF
DNA: TGCGCCAGCAGCCAGAGGGGAGCCTATGGCTACACCTTC

V: TRBV7-6
D: TRBD2
size: -
J: TRBJ2-3
CDR3: CASSPWTSGGITDTQYF
DNA: TGTGCCAGCAGCCCCTGGACTAGCGGGGGGATTACAGATACGCAGTATTTT

V: TRBV6-5
D: -
size: -
J: TRBJ1-3
CDR3: CASSAPSRGGNTIYF
DNA: TGTGCCAGCAGCGCCCCTTCACGAGGGGGAAACACCATATATTTT

V: TRBV30
D: -
size: -
J: TRBJ2-7
CDR3: CAWTGVGYEQYF
DNA: TGTGCCTGGACAGGGGTAGGCTACGAGCAGTACTTC

V: TRBV13
D: -
size: -
J: TRBJ2-2
CDR3: CASSIPGGPSGELFF
DNA: TGTGCCAGCAGTATCCCTGGGGGGCCGAGCGGGGAGCTGTTTTTT

V: TRBV9
D: -
size: -
J: TRBJ1-6
CDR3: CASSVDGSGPLHF
DNA: TGTGCCAGCAGCGTGGACGGATCGGGACCCCTCCACTTT

V: TRBV5-1
D: -
size: -
J: TRBJ2-5
CDR3: CASSSVTDETQYF
DNA: TGCGCCAGCAGCTCCGTGACAGATGAGACCCAGTACTTC

V: TRBV29-1
D: TRBD1
size: -
J: TRBJ1-1
CDR3: CSPRTGSEAFF
DNA: TGCAGCCCCAGGACAGGGTCTGAAGCTTTCTTT

V: TRBV7-9
D: -
size: -
J: TRBJ1-2
CDR3: CASSLGRADGYTF
DNA: TGTGCCAGCAGCTTAGGACGGGCCGATGGCTACACCTTC

V: TRBV7-9
D: -
size: few
J: TRBJ2-7
CDR3: CASSLGGAPEQYF
DNA: TGTGCCAGCAGCTTAGGGGGGGCGCCCGAGCAGTACTTC

V: TRBV5-1
D: -
size: few
J: TRBJ1-1
CDR3: CASSLEQDTEAFF
DNA: TGCGCCAGCAGCTTGGAACAAGACACTGAAGCTTTCTTT

V: TRBV5-1
D: TRBD1
size: -
J: TRBJ1-1
CDR3: CASSLAGTGPGEAFF
DNA: TGCGCCAGCAGCTTGGCCGGGACAGGTCCCGGGGAAGCTTTCTTT

V: TRBV6-6
D: TRBD1
size: -
J: TRBJ1-2
CDR3: CASSHRDSPHGYTF
DNA: TGTGCCAGCAGTCATCGGGACAGTCCCCATGGCTACACCTTC

V: TRBV5-1
D: -
size: once
J: TRBJ2-3
CDR3: CASSSEPPTDTQYF
DNA: TGCGCCAGCAGCTCGGAACCCCCCACAGATACGCAGTATTTT

V: TRBV2
D: TRBD1
size: once
J: TRBJ1-2
CDR3: CASSAGGVANYGYTF
DNA: TGTGCCAGCAGCGCAGGGGGTGTGGCAAACTATGGCTACACCTTC

V: TRBV2
D: TRBD2
size: -
J: TRBJ2-1
CDR3: CASSEVTERGDDNEQFF
DNA: TGTGCCAGCAGTGAAGTAACCGAGCGGGGGGACGACAATGAGCAGTTCTTC

V: TRBV2
D: TRBD2
size: -
J: TRBJ2-1
CDR3: CASSLGLAGADNEQFF
DNA: TGTGCCAGCAGTCTAGGACTAGCGGGGGCGGACAATGAGCAGTTCTTC

V: TRBV19
D: TRBD1
size: once
J: TRBJ2-7
CDR3: CASSKTGFHEQYF
DNA: TGTGCCAGTAGTAAGACAGGGTTCCACGAGCAGTACTTC

V: TRBV19
D: -
size: -
J: TRBJ1-4
CDR3: CASSTPPGLTGEKLFF
DNA: TGTGCCAGTAGTACCCCCCCGGGACTTACGGGTGAAAAACTGTTTTTT

V: TRBV7-2
D: TRBD1
size: -
J: TRBJ2-7
CDR3: CASSSTGTYEQYF
DNA: TGTGCCAGCAGCTCGACAGGGACCTACGAGCAGTACTTC

V: TRBV18
D: TRBD2
size: -
J: TRBJ2-1
CDR3: CASSLIAGGQGPEQFF
DNA: TGTGCCAGCTCACTCATAGCGGGGGGCCAGGGCCCAGAGCAGTTCTTC

V: TRBV2
D: TRBD1
size: -
J: TRBJ1-5
CDR3: CASSSRQGSNQPQHF
DNA: TGTGCCAGCAGTAGTAGACAGGGAAGCAATCAGCCCCAGCATTTT

V: TRBV6-1
D: -
size: -
J: TRBJ1-5
CDR3: CASMRQNSNQPQHF
DNA: TGTGCCAGCATGCGGCAGAATAGCAATCAGCCCCAGCATTTT

V: TRBV18
D: TRBD1
size: -
J: TRBJ1-2
CDR3: CASSRDTGEANYGYTF
DNA: TGTGCCAGCTCACGGGATACAGGGGAGGCGAACTATGGCTACACCTTC

V: TRBV9
D: -
size: -
J: TRBJ2-5
CDR3: CASSVDPPQGLGETQYF
DNA: TGTGCCAGCAGCGTAGATCCCCCCCAGGGGCTGGGAGAGACCCAGTACTTC

V: TRBV25-1
D: TRBD1
size: -
J: TRBJ1-2
CDR3: CASTRTGYGYGYTF
DNA: TGTGCCAGCACAAGGACAGGGTATGGCTATGGCTACACCTTC

V: TRBV6-7
D: -
size: -
J: TRBJ2-7
CDR3: CASSYSNRTYEQYF
DNA: TGTGCCAGCAGTTACTCAAACAGGACCTACGAGCAGTACTTC

V: TRBV29-1
D: -
size: -
J: TRBJ2-3
CDR3: CSVAGTASTDTQYF
DNA: TGCAGCGTAGCGGGGACAGCTAGCACAGATACGCAGTATTTT

V: TRBV12-5
D: -
size: -
J: TRBJ2-3
CDR3: CASGLSLQGTDTQYF
DNA: TGTGCTAGTGGTTTAAGTCTACAGGGCACAGATACGCAGTATTTT

V: TRBV9
D: TRBD2
size: -
J: TRBJ2-1
CDR3: CASSVASGGTTNYNEQFF
DNA: TGTGCCAGCAGCGTAGCTAGCGGGGGGACGACAAACTACAATGAGCAGTTCTTC

V: TRBV7-2
D: -
size: once
J: TRBJ1-2
CDR3: CASSLLGGGYGYTF
DNA: TGTGCCAGCAGCTTACTGGGGGGAGGGTATGGCTACACCTTC

V: TRBV30
D: TRBD2
size: few
J: TRBJ2-5
CDR3: CAWCPGLADQETQYF
DNA: TGTGCCTGGTGTCCGGGACTAGCAGACCAAGAGACCCAGTACTTC

V: TRBV29-1
D: -
size: -
J: TRBJ1-4
CDR3: CSVRQGTEKLFF
DNA: TGCAGCGTTCGCCAAGGGACGGAAAAACTGTTTTTT

V: TRBV27
D: -
size: -
J: TRBJ1-1
CDR3: CASSLTPGVNTEAFF
DNA: TGTGCCAGCAGTTTAACCCCCGGGGTTAACACTGAAGCTTTCTTT

V: TRBV9
D: -
size: -
J: TRBJ1-2
CDR3: CASSVDGPNTDGYTF
DNA: TGTGCCAGCAGCGTAGACGGGCCCAACACCGACGGCTACACCTTC

V: TRBV7-8
D: -
size: once
J: TRBJ1-4
CDR3: CASSLPSPGVGEKLFF
DNA: TGTGCCAGCAGCTTACCCTCCCCAGGGGTGGGAGAAAAACTGTTTTTT

V: TRBV4-2
D: -
size: -
J: TRBJ1-5
CDR3: CASSLLVGGRDLQPQHF
DNA: TGTGCCAGCAGCCTCTTAGTCGGGGGGAGAGATCTTCAGCCCCAGCATTTT

V: TRBV20-1
D: -
size: once
J: TRBJ2-3
CDR3: CSAILDTQYF
DNA: TGCAGTGCTATTCTAGATACGCAGTATTTT

V: TRBV30
D: -
size: -
J: TRBJ2-1
CDR3: CAYHPGPNEQFF
DNA: TGTGCCTACCACCCTGGACCCAATGAGCAGTTCTTC

V: TRBV9
D: -
size: -
J: TRBJ1-4
CDR3: CASSGSARGELFF
DNA: TGTGCCAGCAGCGGTTCCGCCAGAGGGGAACTGTTTTTT

V: TRBV9
D: -
size: -
J: TRBJ2-2
CDR3: CASSGGIIPGELFF
DNA: TGTGCCAGCAGCGGCGGTATTATTCCCGGGGAGCTGTTTTTT

V: TRBV6-6
D: TRBD2
size: -
J: TRBJ2-7
CDR3: CASSYLAGYEQYF
DNA: TGTGCCAGCAGTTACTTAGCGGGGTACGAGCAGTACTTC

V: TRBV7-3
D: -
size: -
J: TRBJ2-7
CDR3: CASSLNGGPAYEQYF
DNA: TGTGCCAGCAGCTTAAACGGGGGTCCCGCCTACGAGCAGTACTTC

V: TRBV2
D: -
size: -
J: TRBJ2-5
CDR3: CASMDAGRETQYF
DNA: TGTGCCAGCATGGACGCGGGGAGGGAGACCCAGTACTTC

V: TRBV4-2
D: -
size: -
J: TRBJ2-5
CDR3: CASSLQAGGETQYF
DNA: TGTGCCAGCAGCCTCCAGGCTGGGGGAGAGACCCAGTACTTC

V: TRBV5-4
D: -
size: -
J: TRBJ1-5
CDR3: CASSFGGNQPQHF
DNA: TGTGCCAGCAGCTTCGGGGGGAATCAGCCCCAGCATTTT

V: TRBV6-5
D: -
size: -
J: TRBJ2-2
CDR3: CASSLGVPGELFF
DNA: TGTGCCAGCAGTTTAGGGGTCCCCGGGGAGCTGTTTTTT

V: TRBV5-5
D: -
size: -
J: TRBJ2-7
CDR3: CASSYPGPFYEQYF
DNA: TGTGCCAGCAGCTACCCGGGACCCTTCTACGAGCAGTACTTC

V: TRBV29-1
D: TRBD1
size: -
J: TRBJ1-2
CDR3: CSVEKGQGATNYGYTF
DNA: TGCAGCGTTGAAAAGGGACAGGGGGCAACTAACTATGGCTACACCTTC